Each of the 18 T cell receptor beta chains below was sequenced from the same sample in a study of T-cell reconstitution after alpha-beta-depleted transplantation in children. Unique molecular identifiers tagged the TCRbeta library. TCRdb itself ran the PCR reads through MiXCR, one entry per CDR3 protein. The data show hundreds of thousands of distinct CDR3 sequences, about 26% seen once. Specimen: PBMCs, collected before TCRalphabeta/CD19-depleted stem cell transplant. These receptors were collected from a girl aged 2 to 10 with Fanconi anemia, due to receive a stem cell transplant.

The genes are TRBV10-3 and TRBJ2-7, with a tentative D call TRBD1 (5 bases). Germline values: CDR1 ENHRY, CDR2 SYGVKD. V was clipped by 3 bases and J by 0 bases, with 6 bases between them. The CDR3 loop spans 13 amino acids. In DNA, the CDR3 is TGTGCCATCAGTGACAGGGTCTCCTACGAGCAGTACTTC. The encoded protein is CAISDRVSYEQYF.

The table lists this clonotype with many counts. The chain employs TRBV29-1 and TRBJ2-7; the D gene could be TRBD1 or TRBD2 (6 bases each). This CDR3 is 13 amino acids long. In germline, CDR1 is SQVTM, CDR2 ANQGSEA. Trimming left V 6 bases short and J 3 bases short, with 15 bases between. The CDR3 DNA sequence: TGCAGCGTGCGGACGGGGGCGGTCTACGAGCAGTACTTC. Translating it yields CSVRTGAVYEQYF.

This clonotype was detected ten times or more. The rearrangement joins TRBV12-3 or TRBV12-4 to TRBJ2-7; perhaps TRBD2 as D (6 bases). Trimming cost V 6 bases and J 3 bases, with 21 bases left between them. This CDR3 region has 16 residues. The CDR3 DNA reads TGTGCCAGCAGCTTTGGCGGCCTAGCGATTCACTACGAGCAGTACTTC. This sequence encodes CASSFGGLAIHYEQYF.

This clonotype was counted many times. The genes are TRBV6-1 and TRBJ2-5; unclear D gene. CDR1 and CDR2 from the germline V gene are MNHNS and SASEGT. The CDR3 spans 12 residues. V lost 7 bases and J lost 0, with 6 bases in between. As DNA, the CDR3 is TGTGCCAGCATGAGTTACCAAGAGACCCAGTACTTC. It encodes CASMSYQETQYF.

The V and J genes are TRBV20-1 and TRBJ2-7, with 9 positions matching TRBD1. The J segment lost 2 bases and the V segment lost 3 bases, leaving 11 bases of the junction unmatched. Germline loops: CDR1 DFQATT, CDR2 SNEGSKA (reference sequence). The length of the CDR3 is 16 residues. The CDR3 sequence is CSASRVARDRAYEQYF. In DNA, the CDR3 is TGCAGTGCTAGTCGCGTAGCGCGGGACAGGGCCTACGAGCAGTACTTC.

The V gene is TRBV29-1, the J gene TRBJ2-1; D may match TRBD1 or TRBD2 (6 bases each). Germline lookup yields CDR1 SQVTM and CDR2 ANQGSEA. This CDR3 has 15 amino acids. Trimming pared 3 bases from V and 4 bases from J, leaving 16 bases between. CDR3 region: CSVDRGPDTYNEQFF. The CDR3 DNA reads TGCAGCGTTGATCGGGGGCCCGACACGTACAATGAGCAGTTCTTC.

V is TRBV20-1 and J is TRBJ2-7; no definite D call. CDR1 is DFQATT and CDR2 is SNEGSKA in the germline V gene (reference sequence). This CDR3 comprises 13 residues. Trimming cost V 3 bases and J 2 bases, with 11 bases left between them. CDR3 bases: TGCAGTGCTAGCTTCGGCCCCGCCTACGAGCAGTACTTC. It encodes CSASFGPAYEQYF.

This clonotype came up a few times. The chain links TRBV5-1 to TRBJ2-1; D is perhaps TRBD2 (5 bases). Germline loops: CDR1 SGHRS, CDR2 YFSETQ. V gave up 4 bases and J gave up 7 bases, with 12 bases separating them. This CDR3 is 13 amino acids long. The CDR3 region is CASSPSRENEQFF. The CDR3, as DNA: TGCGCCAGCAGCCCGTCAAGGGAGAATGAGCAGTTCTTC.

The chain couples TRBV7-2 to TRBJ2-5, with 10 bases matching TRBD2. The junction had 7 bases not matched to a gene; V was cut back by 1 base and J by 8 bases. CDR3 length equals 15 residues. Germline CDR1 reads SGHTA; CDR2 reads FQGNSA. The CDR3 DNA follows: TGTGCCAGCAGCTTAGTTAGGGGACTAGCGTACACCCAGTACTTC. Amino acids: CASSLVRGLAYTQYF.

This clonotype was seen ten or more times. V and J are TRBV12-3 or TRBV12-4 and TRBJ2-7; TRBD2 matches 15 bases. This CDR3 comprises 18 residues. V lost 2 bases and J lost 6; bases outside the gene matches: 11. The chain's CDR3 is CASSLFYDRGLAGGEQYF. The CDR3, as DNA: TGTGCCAGCAGTTTATTTTATGACAGGGGACTAGCGGGAGGCGAGCAGTACTTC.

This clonotype showed up many times. The genes are TRBV12-3 or TRBV12-4 and TRBJ2-5; D possibly corresponds to TRBD1 (5 bases). This CDR3 region has 14 residues. Trimming removed 5 bases from V and 9 bases from J, with 19 bases in between. This chain's CDR3 is CASSPWGQQDPQYF. The CDR3 bases are TGTGCCAGCAGTCCCTGGGGCCAACAAGATCCCCAGTACTTC.

This clonotype showed up many times. The chain has TRBV4-2 and TRBJ2-7, with a weak D call TRBD1 (6 bases). The CDR3 length is 14 residues. In germline, CDR1 is LGHNA, CDR2 YNFKEQ. V lost 1 base and J lost 3, with 10 bases in between. CDR3 amino acids: CASSQGQADYEQYF. In nucleotides, the CDR3 is TGTGCCAGCAGCCAAGGACAGGCCGACTACGAGCAGTACTTC.

This clonotype was observed at least ten times. The genes are TRBV25-1 and TRBJ2-4; 7 bases are a match to TRBD1. Germline CDR1 is MGHDK and CDR2 is SYGVNS. This CDR3 has 16 amino acids. Trimming at V came to 4 bases and at J to 1 base, leaving 7 bases not matched to a gene. The CDR3 loop is CASSGDRAGAKNIQYF. CDR3 in DNA: TGTGCCAGCAGTGGAGACAGGGCTGGCGCCAAAAACATTCAGTACTTC.

The chain employs TRBV29-1 and TRBJ1-4; 9 bases map to TRBD1. The germline V gene has CDR1 SQVTM and CDR2 ANQGSEA. Germline trimming cut 3 bases from V and 7 bases from J; bases unmatched to any gene: 6. The CDR3 is 14 amino acids. The CDR3 DNA follows: TGCAGCGTTGATACGACAGGGGGGCGTGAAAAACTGTTTTTT. Translating it yields CSVDTTGGREKLFF.

This clonotype has only a few counts. The chain employs TRBV28 and TRBJ2-3, with TRBD2 matching over 14 bases. The ends lost 11 bases at V and 6 bases at J; junction bases unmatched: 10. The CDR3 sequence is 15 residues long. Per the germline V gene, CDR1 is MDHEN and CDR2 is SYDVKM. The CDR3 protein is CAGAGLAGAGDTQYF. CDR3 nucleotide sequence: TGTGCCGGCGCGGGACTAGCGGGAGCGGGGGATACGCAGTATTTT.

The chain employs TRBV11-2 and TRBJ2-5; 13 bases agree with TRBD2. The V gene end was trimmed by 1 base and the J gene end by 2 bases; junction bases not matched to a gene: 7. The CDR3 totals 18 residues. Germline V gene lookup returns CDR1 SGHAT and CDR2 FQNNGV. In DNA, the CDR3 is TGTGCCAGCAGCTTAGGCACTAGCGGGGGGGCCTGGCAAGAGACCCAGTACTTC. It specifies CASSLGTSGGAWQETQYF. Complete variable domain (other parts from reference TRBV11-2 and TRBJ2-5): EAGVAQSPRYKIIEKRQSVAFWCNPISGHATLYWYQQILGQGPKLLIQFQNNGVVDDSQLPKDRFSAERLKGVDSTLKIQPAKLEDSAVYLCASSLGTSGGAWQETQYFGPGTRLLVL.

This clonotype came up a few times. The chain recombines TRBV20-1 with TRBJ1-1, with D unclear. Deletions cut 0 bases from V and 1 base from J, with 12 bases between. The CDR3 runs 15 residues. From germline, CDR1 is DFQATT and CDR2 SNEGSKA (reference sequence). The DNA of the CDR3 is TGCAGTGCTAGAGATCTAAGGGCGAGGAACACTGAAGCTTTCTTT. Translated: CSARDLRARNTEAFF.

Ten or more counts support this clonotype. The J gene is TRBJ2-1, the V gene TRBV28, with D hard to call. Germline CDR1 is MDHEN and CDR2 is SYDVKM. The CDR3 totals 14 residues. V was pared by 2 bases and J by 6 bases, with 11 bases between. CDR3 protein: CASSLAREVNEQFF. CDR3 in DNA: TGTGCCAGCAGTTTAGCGAGAGAGGTCAATGAGCAGTTCTTC.